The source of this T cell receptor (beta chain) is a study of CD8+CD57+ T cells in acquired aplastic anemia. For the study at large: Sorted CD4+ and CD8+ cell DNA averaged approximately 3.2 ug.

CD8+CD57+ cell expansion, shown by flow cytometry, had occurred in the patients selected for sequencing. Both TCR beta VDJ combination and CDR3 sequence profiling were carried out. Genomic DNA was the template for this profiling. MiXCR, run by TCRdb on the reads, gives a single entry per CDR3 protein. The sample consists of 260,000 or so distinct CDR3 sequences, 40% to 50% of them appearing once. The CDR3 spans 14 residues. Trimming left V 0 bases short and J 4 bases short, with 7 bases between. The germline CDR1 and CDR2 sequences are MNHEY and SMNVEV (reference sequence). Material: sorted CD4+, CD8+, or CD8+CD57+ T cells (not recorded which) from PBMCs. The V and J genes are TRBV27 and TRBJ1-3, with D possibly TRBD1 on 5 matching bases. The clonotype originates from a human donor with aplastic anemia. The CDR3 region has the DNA TGTGCCAGCAGTTTATCGAGGGGAGGAAACACCATATATTTT. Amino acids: CASSLSRGGNTIYF.